These T cell receptor beta chains were read from a single sample in a study of cytomegalovirus exposure and HLA in healthy donors. Data came from immunoSEQ multiplex PCR; TCRdb stores just in-frame clones and leaves some out. Here the sample spans about 130,000 clones, 65% to 80% being singletons. The sequencing input was PBMCs. The receptors shown here come from a human donor in good health. Each CDR3 is given with its conserved first and last residue. A D gene is named only where the DNA matches it firmly. Size is omitted from some rows. Given values are once, few, many or a class for expanded clones.

J,V,size,D,DNA,CDR3
TRBJ1-3,TRBV10-3,.,TRBD1,TGTGCCGTAGGCACAGGGGGTAGAAACACCATATATTTT,CAVGTGGRNTIYF
TRBJ1-3,TRBV7-9,.,.,TGTGCCAGCAACGGGGACACTGGAAACACCATATATTTT,CASNGDTGNTIYF
TRBJ2-1,TRBV5-4,few,.,TGTGCCAGCAGCTTGGGTTCACAGGGCCTCTCTTACAATGAGCAGTTCTTC,CASSLGSQGLSYNEQFF
TRBJ2-3,TRBV7-3,.,.,TGTGCCAGCAGCCCTGGACTGACGACAGATACGCAGTATTTT,CASSPGLTTDTQYF
TRBJ2-1,TRBV11-2,.,TRBD2,TGTGCCAGCAGCCTAATTAGTCATAGCGGGGACGCCAATGAGCAGTTCTTC,CASSLISHSGDANEQFF
TRBJ1-1,TRBV7-9,.,.,TGTGCCAGCAGCCTCGGACAGATGAACACTGAAGCTTTCTTT,CASSLGQMNTEAFF
TRBJ1-3,TRBV5-1,few,TRBD1,TGCGCCAGCAGCCCGACAGGGACCTCTGGAAACACCATATATTTT,CASSPTGTSGNTIYF
TRBJ1-5,TRBV20-1,.,.,TGCAGTGCTAGAGGGGACAAAGCCCAGCATTTT,CSARGDKAQHF
TRBJ2-7,TRBV4-1,few,TRBD1,TGCGCCAGCAGCCCCGGACAGGGGACTAACGAGCAGTACTTC,CASSPGQGTNEQYF
TRBJ1-3,TRBV7-9,.,.,TGTTCCAGCAGTCCCAACTGGGCAGGCTCTGGAAACACCATATATTTT,CSSSPNWAGSGNTIYF
TRBJ1-6,TRBV11-2,.,.,TGTGCCAGCAGCTCCTCAGGTGGGAATTCACCCCTCCACTTT,CASSSSGGNSPLHF
TRBJ2-7,TRBV29-1,once,.,TGCAGCGTTGAAGTCAACCGGGAGCAGTACTTC,CSVEVNREQYF
TRBJ2-7,TRBV7-9,few,TRBD1,TGTGCCAGCAGCGAAGGGACAGAACCCTCCTACGAGCAGTACTTC,CASSEGTEPSYEQYF
TRBJ2-7,TRBV5-4,.,TRBD1,TGTGCCAGCAGCGATAGGACAGGGAACTCCTACGAGCAGTACTTC,CASSDRTGNSYEQYF
TRBJ2-5,TRBV5-1,.,.,TGCGCCAGCAGCCCCCTGACCAGGGCAGAGACCCAGTACTTC,CASSPLTRAETQYF
TRBJ1-4,TRBV4-2,.,.,TGTGCCAGCAGCCGGCAACCGGGAAATGAAAAACTGTTTTTT,CASSRQPGNEKLFF
TRBJ2-7,TRBV6-5,.,.,TGTGCCAGCAGTTACTCTCGGGGGAATTACGAGCAGTACTTC,CASSYSRGNYEQYF
TRBJ2-7,TRBV25-1,.,TRBD1,TGTGCCAGCAGGGGACAGGGGCCCTACGAGCAGTACTTC,CASRGQGPYEQYF
TRBJ1-1,TRBV7-9,.,TRBD1,TGTGCCAGCAGACAGGGGCAGGGTCCCACTGAAGCTTTCTTT,CASRQGQGPTEAFF
TRBJ2-1,TRBV7-2,.,.,TGTGCCAGCAGCCCCCGACCGGGTGTGTACGATGAGCAGTTCTTC,CASSPRPGVYDEQFF
TRBJ2-7,TRBV7-2,once,TRBD2,TGTGCCAGCAGCCCCCTAGCGGGGCAGTACGAGCAGTACTTC,CASSPLAGQYEQYF
TRBJ1-2,TRBV6-1,.,.,TGTGCCAGCAGTGAGGGCGGGAGTAGCTATGGCTACACCTTC,CASSEGGSSYGYTF
TRBJ2-1,TRBV7-5,.,.,TGTGCCAGAGGACCAGGGAGGACAGGGGGTTACAATGAGCAGTTCTTC,CARGPGRTGGYNEQFF
TRBJ1-2,TRBV25-1,.,TRBD1,TGTGCCAGCAGTGAATATTTCCGTACAGGGGAAAGTGGCTACACCTTC,CASSEYFRTGESGYTF
TRBJ2-3,TRBV7-9,.,.,TGTGCCAGCGGACTCGGGACAGATACGCAGTATTTT,CASGLGTDTQYF
TRBJ1-3,TRBV10-3,.,.,TGTGCCACCCGAAGGAGTGACGTCTCTGGAAACACCATATATTTT,CATRRSDVSGNTIYF
TRBJ1-1,TRBV5-4,.,.,TGTGCCAGCAGCTTGGCAACAGGGAAGTTCGAAGCTTTCTTT,CASSLATGKFEAFF
TRBJ2-1,TRBV5-1,.,TRBD2,TGCGCCAGCAGCTTGGCCAGGACTAGCGGTTCCTACAATGAGCAGTTCTTC,CASSLARTSGSYNEQFF
TRBJ2-7,TRBV19,.,.,TGTGCCAGTAGTATAGCCCCCCTAGGCAACGAGCAGTACTTC,CASSIAPLGNEQYF
TRBJ2-1,TRBV11-3,.,.,TGTGCCAGCAGCCCGTCCGGGCGGGATGAGCAGTTCTTC,CASSPSGRDEQFF
TRBJ2-1,TRBV2,once,TRBD2,TGTGCCAGCGTCCCGAACCTAGCGGGGAATGAGCAGTTCTTC,CASVPNLAGNEQFF
TRBJ1-2,TRBV9,.,.,TGTGCCAGCAGCGTAGCTACGAATCATTATGGCTACACCTTC,CASSVATNHYGYTF
TRBJ1-2,TRBV7-9,.,TRBD1,TGTGCCAGCAGCCCGACAGGGGATACCTATGGCTACACCTTC,CASSPTGDTYGYTF
TRBJ1-5,TRBV5-5,.,TRBD1,TGTGCCAGCAAGGGGACAGTTGTATTCCCCCAGCATTTT,CASKGTVVFPQHF
TRBJ2-4,TRBV2,.,.,TGTGCCAGCAGTGAACTAGCCACGAACATTCAGTACTTC,CASSELATNIQYF
TRBJ1-6,TRBV6-1,.,.,TGTGCCAGCAGTGGGTCAGATAATTCACCCCTCCACTTT,CASSGSDNSPLHF
TRBJ2-7,TRBV29-1,.,.,TGCAGCGTTGCGGGGGGCCGGAACTACGAGCAGTACTTC,CSVAGGRNYEQYF
TRBJ2-5,TRBV4-1,.,TRBD2,TGCGCCAGCAGCCACTCGGGGGGGGGCCCAGAGACCCAGTACTTC,CASSHSGGGPETQYF
TRBJ2-7,TRBV6-1,.,TRBD1,TGTGCCAGCAGTGAAGGACAGGGGTTTTACGAGCAGTACTTC,CASSEGQGFYEQYF
TRBJ2-2,TRBV6-1,few,.,TGTGCCAGCAGTGAAGCAGGGGACACCGGGGAGCTGTTTTTT,CASSEAGDTGELFF
TRBJ2-7,TRBV5-5,.,TRBD1,TGTGCCAGCAGCACCACCGGGACAGCTTTCTACGAGCAGTACTTC,CASSTTGTAFYEQYF
TRBJ1-1,TRBV4-2,.,TRBD1,TGTGCCAGCAGCCGGGACAGGGTTAGCTCTGAAGCTTTCTTT,CASSRDRVSSEAFF
TRBJ2-2,TRBV19,.,TRBD2,TGTGCCAGTAGTATTCGAGGGACTAGCGGGGGGACGACGAACACCGGGGAGCTGTTTTTT,CASSIRGTSGGTTNTGELFF
TRBJ1-1,TRBV5-1,.,.,TGCGCCAGCAGCTTGGTTGGACAGATAAACACTGAAGCTTTCTTT,CASSLVGQINTEAFF